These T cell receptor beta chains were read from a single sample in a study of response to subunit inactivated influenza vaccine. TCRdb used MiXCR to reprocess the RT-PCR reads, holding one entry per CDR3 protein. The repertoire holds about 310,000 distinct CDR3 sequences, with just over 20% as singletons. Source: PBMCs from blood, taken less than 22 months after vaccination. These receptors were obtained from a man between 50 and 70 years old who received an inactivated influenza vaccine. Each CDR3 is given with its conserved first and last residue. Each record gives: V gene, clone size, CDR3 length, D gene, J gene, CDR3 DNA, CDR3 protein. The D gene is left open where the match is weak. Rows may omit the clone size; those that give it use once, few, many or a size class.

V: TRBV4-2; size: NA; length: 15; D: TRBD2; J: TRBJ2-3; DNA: TGTGCCAGCAGCCGCGGGGGACTAGATAGAGATACGCAGTATTTT; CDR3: CASSRGGLDRDTQYF
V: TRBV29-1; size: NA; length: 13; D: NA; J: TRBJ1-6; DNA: TGCAGCGCCCGGACAGACAATAATTCACCCCTCCACTTT; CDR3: CSARTDNNSPLHF
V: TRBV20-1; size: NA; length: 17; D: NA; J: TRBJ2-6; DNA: TGCAGTGCTAGCCCAGGGATTAGCCTCTCTGGGGCCAACGTCCTGACTTTC; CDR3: CSASPGISLSGANVLTF
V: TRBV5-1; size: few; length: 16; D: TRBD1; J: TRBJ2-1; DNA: TGCGCCAGCAGCGACCGGACAGGGCAACTACACAATGAGCAGTTCTTC; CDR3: CASSDRTGQLHNEQFF
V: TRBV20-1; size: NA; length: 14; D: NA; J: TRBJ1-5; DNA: TGCAGTGCCCGACTAGGAGCTAGCAATCAGCCCCAGCATTTT; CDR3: CSARLGASNQPQHF
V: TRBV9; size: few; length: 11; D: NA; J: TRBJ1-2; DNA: TGTGCCAGTCAAGGACCAAGGAGCTACACCTTC; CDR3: CASQGPRSYTF
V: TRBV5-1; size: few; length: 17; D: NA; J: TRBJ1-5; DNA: TGCGCCAGCAGCCGGACTATACAGCAGCAGGGTAATCAGCCCCAGCATTTT; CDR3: CASSRTIQQQGNQPQHF
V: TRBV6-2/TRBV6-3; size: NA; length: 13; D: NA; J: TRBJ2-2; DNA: TGTGCCAGCAGTACACCACGCACGGTGGAGCTGTTTTTT; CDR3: CASSTPRTVELFF
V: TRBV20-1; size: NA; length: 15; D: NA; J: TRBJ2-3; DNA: TGCAGTGCCCAGAATTGGCGGGAAAACACAGATACGCAGTATTTT; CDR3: CSAQNWRENTDTQYF
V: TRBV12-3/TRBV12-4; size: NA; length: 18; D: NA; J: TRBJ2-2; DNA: TGTACCAGCAGTTGGAGGGGGAATTCAAACGCGAACACCGGGGAGCTGTTTTTT; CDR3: CTSSWRGNSNANTGELFF
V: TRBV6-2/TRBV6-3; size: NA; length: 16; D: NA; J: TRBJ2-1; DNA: TGTGCCAGCAGCCCCCGACAGGCGGGAGTCCTGAATGAGCAGTTCTTC; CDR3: CASSPRQAGVLNEQFF
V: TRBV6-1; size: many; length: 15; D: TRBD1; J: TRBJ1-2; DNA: TGTGCCAGCAGTGGACCGGGACAGACTAACTATGGCTACACCTTC; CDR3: CASSGPGQTNYGYTF
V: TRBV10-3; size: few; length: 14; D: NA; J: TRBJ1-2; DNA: TGTGCCATCAGTGAGCGGGCAGGGTATAATGGCTACACCTTC; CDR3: CAISERAGYNGYTF
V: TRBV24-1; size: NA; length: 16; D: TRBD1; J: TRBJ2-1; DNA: TGTGCCACCAGTGACCAGACAGGGGAGACCTACAATGAGCAGTTCTTC; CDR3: CATSDQTGETYNEQFF
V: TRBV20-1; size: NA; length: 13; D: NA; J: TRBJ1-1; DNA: TGCAGTGCTAGTCGGGAATTGGGCACTGAAGCTTTCTTT; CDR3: CSASRELGTEAFF
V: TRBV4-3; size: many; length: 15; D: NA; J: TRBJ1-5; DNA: TGCGCCAGCAGCCAAGAGTTATTAAGCAATCAGCCCCAGCATTTT; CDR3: CASSQELLSNQPQHF
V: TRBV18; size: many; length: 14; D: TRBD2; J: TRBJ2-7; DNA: TGTGCCAGCTCACCACAAGCGGGAAGCTACGAGCAGTACTTC; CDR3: CASSPQAGSYEQYF
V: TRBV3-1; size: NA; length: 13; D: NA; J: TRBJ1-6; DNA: TGTGCCTCCCGGGACCTTAATAATTCACCCCTCCACTTT; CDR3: CASRDLNNSPLHF
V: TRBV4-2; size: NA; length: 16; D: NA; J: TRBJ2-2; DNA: TGTGCCAGCAGCCAGAAACTGGGCGGTAAAGGCGGGGAGCTGTTTTTT; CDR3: CASSQKLGGKGGELFF
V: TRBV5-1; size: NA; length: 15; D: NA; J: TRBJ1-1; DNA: TGCGCCAGCAGCTCCCTGCTATCGGTATCCACTGAAGCTTTCTTT; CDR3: CASSSLLSVSTEAFF
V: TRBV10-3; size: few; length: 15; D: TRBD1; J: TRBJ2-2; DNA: TGTGCCATCATGCCGACAGGGGGGAACACCGGGGAGCTGTTTTTT; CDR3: CAIMPTGGNTGELFF
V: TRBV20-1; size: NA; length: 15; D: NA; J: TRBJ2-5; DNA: TGCAGTGCTAGGGCCCCGCTGGGTCCACAAGAGACCCAGTACTTC; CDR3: CSARAPLGPQETQYF
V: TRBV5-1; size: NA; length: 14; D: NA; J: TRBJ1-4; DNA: TGCGCCAGCAGCTTCCAGGGACCTAATGAAAAACTGTTTTTT; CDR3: CASSFQGPNEKLFF
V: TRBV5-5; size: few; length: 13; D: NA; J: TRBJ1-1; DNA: TGTGCCAGCAGCTTGGGTGCGGGGATGGCGGCTTTCTTT; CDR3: CASSLGAGMAAFF
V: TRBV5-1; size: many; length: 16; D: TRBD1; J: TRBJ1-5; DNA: TGCGCCAGCAGCTCCACGGACAGGGGGGGGTGGCAGCCCCAGCATTTT; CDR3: CASSSTDRGGWQPQHF
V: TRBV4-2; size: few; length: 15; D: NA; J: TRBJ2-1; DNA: TGTGCCAGCAGCCACCCCGGGGAAATGAACAATGAGCAGTTCTTC; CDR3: CASSHPGEMNNEQFF
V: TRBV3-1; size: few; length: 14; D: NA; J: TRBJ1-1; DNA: TGTGCCAGCAGCCAACAGGCAGCAAACACTGAAGCTTTCTTT; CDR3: CASSQQAANTEAFF
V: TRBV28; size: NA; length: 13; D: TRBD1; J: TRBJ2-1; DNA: TGTGCCAGCCTAGACAGGGCCGGCAATGAGCAGTTCTTC; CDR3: CASLDRAGNEQFF
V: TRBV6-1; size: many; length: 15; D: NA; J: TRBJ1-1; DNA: TGTGCCAGCAGTGACCCCAGGGAAATGAACACTGAAGCTTTCTTT; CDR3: CASSDPREMNTEAFF
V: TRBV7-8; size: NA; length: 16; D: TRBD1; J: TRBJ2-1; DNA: TGTGCCAGCAGCCCTCGGGACAGGGGGGCTTACAATGAGCAGTTCTTC; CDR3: CASSPRDRGAYNEQFF
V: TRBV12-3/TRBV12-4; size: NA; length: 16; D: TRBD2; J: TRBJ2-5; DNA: TGTGCCAGCAGTTCGAGGTCTAACGGGGAGGGAGAGACCCAGTACTTC; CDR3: CASSSRSNGEGETQYF
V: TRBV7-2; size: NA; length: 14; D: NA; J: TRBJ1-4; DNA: TGTGCCAGCAGCAAGGGCAGGGCGGGGGAAAAACTGTTTTTT; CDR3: CASSKGRAGEKLFF
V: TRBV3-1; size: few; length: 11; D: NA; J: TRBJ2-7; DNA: TGTGCCAGCAGCCGAGGGATCGAGCAGTACTTC; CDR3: CASSRGIEQYF
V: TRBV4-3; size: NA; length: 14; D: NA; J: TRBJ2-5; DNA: TGCGCCAGCAGCCAAGAAAGTAGCGTGGAGACCCAGTACTTC; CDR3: CASSQESSVETQYF
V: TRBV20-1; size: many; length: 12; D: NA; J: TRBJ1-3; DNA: TGCGGCCTGGGGAGCTCTGGAAACACCATATATTTT; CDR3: CGLGSSGNTIYF
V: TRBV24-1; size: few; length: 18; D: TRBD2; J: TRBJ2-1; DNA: TGTGCCACCAGTGATTCCGGGACTAGCGGGACTTCCTACAATGAGCAGTTCTTC; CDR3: CATSDSGTSGTSYNEQFF
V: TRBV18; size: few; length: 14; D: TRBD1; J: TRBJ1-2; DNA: TGTGCCAGCTCACAGCGGACAGGGGAATATGGCTACACCTTC; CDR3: CASSQRTGEYGYTF
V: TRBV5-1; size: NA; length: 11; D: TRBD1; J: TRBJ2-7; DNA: TGCGCCAGGAGGACAGGGGACGAGCAGTACTTC; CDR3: CARRTGDEQYF
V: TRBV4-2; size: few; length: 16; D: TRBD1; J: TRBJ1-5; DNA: TGTGCCAGCAGCCAGACAGGGGGCGATTTTATCCAGCCCCAGCATTTT; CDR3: CASSQTGGDFIQPQHF
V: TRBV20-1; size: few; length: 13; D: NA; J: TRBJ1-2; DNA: TGCAGTGCCCCCGACAACAGGGCCTATGGCTACACCTTC; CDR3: CSAPDNRAYGYTF
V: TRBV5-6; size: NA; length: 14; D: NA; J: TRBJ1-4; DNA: TGTGCCAGCAGCTTGGGGGTAACTAATGAAAAACTGTTTTTT; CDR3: CASSLGVTNEKLFF
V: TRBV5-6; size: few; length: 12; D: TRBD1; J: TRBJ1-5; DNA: TGTGCCAGCAGCCGGCAAACAGGGGGTCAGCATTTT; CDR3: CASSRQTGGQHF
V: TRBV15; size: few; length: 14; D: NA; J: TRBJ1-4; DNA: TGTGCCACCAGCAAGGACCTGCGGGATGAAAAACTGTTTTTT; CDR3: CATSKDLRDEKLFF
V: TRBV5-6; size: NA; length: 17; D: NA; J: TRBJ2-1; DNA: TGTGCCAGCAGCCCCTGGACGGGGGAGGGGGAATACAATGAGCAGTTCTTC; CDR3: CASSPWTGEGEYNEQFF
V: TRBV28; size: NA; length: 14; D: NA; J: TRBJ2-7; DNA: TGTGCCAGCAGTAAAGAGACAGGTTCCTACGAGCAGTACTTC; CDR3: CASSKETGSYEQYF
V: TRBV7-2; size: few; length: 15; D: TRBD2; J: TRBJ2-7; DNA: TGTGCCAGCAGCCCCGCTAGCGGGAGAGTTTACGAGCAGTACTTC; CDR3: CASSPASGRVYEQYF
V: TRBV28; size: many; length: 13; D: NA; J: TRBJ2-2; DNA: TGTGCCAGCTATGGACCAGGGGCCGGGGAGCTGTTTTTT; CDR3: CASYGPGAGELFF
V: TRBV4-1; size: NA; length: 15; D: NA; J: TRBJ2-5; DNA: TGCGCCAGCAGCCAAGCTAGGTACAGCCAAGAGACCCAGTACTTC; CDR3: CASSQARYSQETQYF
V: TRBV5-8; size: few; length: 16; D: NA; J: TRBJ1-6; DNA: TGTGCCAGCAGCTTGCGGCAGGGAACCTATAATTCACCCCTCCACTTT; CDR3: CASSLRQGTYNSPLHF
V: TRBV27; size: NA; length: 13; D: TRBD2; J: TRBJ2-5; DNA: TGTGCCAGCATCGGGGGGACTGGAGAGACCCAGTACTTC; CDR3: CASIGGTGETQYF
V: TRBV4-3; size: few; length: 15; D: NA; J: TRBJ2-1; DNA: TGCGCCAGCAGCCAAGAAGGTGGGGAGTACAATGAGCAGTTCTTC; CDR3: CASSQEGGEYNEQFF
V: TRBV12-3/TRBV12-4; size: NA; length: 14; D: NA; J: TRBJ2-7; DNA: TGTGCCAGCAGTTTATCACCAGGGCGTCTCGAGCAGTACTTC; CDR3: CASSLSPGRLEQYF
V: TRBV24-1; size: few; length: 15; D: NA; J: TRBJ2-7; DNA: TGTGCCACCAGTGATACCGGGACGGCCACCTACGAGCAGTACTTC; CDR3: CATSDTGTATYEQYF
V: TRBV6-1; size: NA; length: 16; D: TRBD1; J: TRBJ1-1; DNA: TGTGCCAGCAGCCCCGGGACAGGGGGCGTGGGTACTGAAGCTTTCTTT; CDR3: CASSPGTGGVGTEAFF
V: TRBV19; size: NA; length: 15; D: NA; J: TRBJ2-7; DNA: TGTGCCAGTAGTATAGACTCTGACTCCTACACCGAGCAGTACTTC; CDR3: CASSIDSDSYTEQYF